The T cell receptor beta chain described here comes from a study of T cell repertoires in cytomegalovirus infection. In the study overall: It can be stated that public TCR beta signatures indicated CMV infection as well as a matching HLA type.

Study-level results: Based on cumulative public TCR beta family frequency, carriers of CMV plus the relevant HLA were identified. Dominant in the ex vivo response were TCR beta clonotypes restricted by HLA-C and specific for CMV.

One entry per CDR3 protein, called by TCRdb with MiXCR from the reads. The sample contains approximately 730,000 distinct CDR3 sequences, under 35% of which appear only once. Deletions cut 4 bases from V and 2 bases from J, with 13 bases between. CDR1 and CDR2 (germline): SEHNR, FQNEAQ (reference sequence). The CDR3 consists of 15 residues. In its sample, this clonotype was seen a few times. The target antigen is unknown. The rearrangement links TRBV7-9 to TRBJ2-3; D gene unclear. The sample in question was cultured CD8+ T cells from PBMCs, obtained from culture after CMV antigen stimulation. The receptor was isolated from a human donor in good health (CMV status not recorded). Some clones in this sample may be carry-over from other donors' samples. The CDR3 region is CASSSTRGVTDTQYF. In nucleotides, the CDR3 is TGTGCCAGCAGCTCAACTCGTGGGGTCACAGATACGCAGTATTTT.